This T cell receptor (beta chain) was recovered during a study of blood T cell repertoires in COVID-19. J gave up 10 bases and V 8 bases, and 11 bases lay outside the gene matches. Germline CDR1 reads LGHDT; CDR2 reads YNNKEL (reference sequence). This CDR3 is 13 amino acids long. Here immunoSEQ multiplex PCR was the method, and the copy in TCRdb shows in-frame clones only, minus some. The table shows 150,000 to 200,000 clones, with around four fifths occurring only once. The sample consisted of peripheral blood. The chain has TRBV3-1 (or the pseudogene TRBV3-2) and TRBJ2-4; 7 positions agree with TRBD2. This TCR came from a woman aged 40 to 50 with COVID-19, enrolled during active disease. The CDR3 DNA reads TGTGCCAGCGGCGCAGGCCTAGCGGTTATTCAGTACTTC. Protein sequence: CASGAGLAVIQYF.